What follows are 8 T cell receptor beta chains derived from one specimen sequenced in a study of T cells after yellow fever vaccination. TCRdb analysed the 5' RACE reads with MiXCR anew, one entry per CDR3 protein. The sample carries 120,000 to 150,000 distinct CDR3 sequences, about 7.7% recorded once. The specimen was CD4+ T cells sorted from PBMCs, collected 5 days after the yellow fever booster vaccination. The source of these receptors is a young man who received the YFV17D yellow fever vaccine.

A few counts support this clonotype. Germline and junction disagree at one end, which may indicate a read error. The rearrangement uses TRBV5-1 and TRBJ2-1; TRBD2 might be the D (6 bases). The CDR3 has 11 amino acids. Germline loops: CDR1 SGHRS, CDR2 YFSETQ. CDR3 coding DNA: TGCGCCAGCAGCCGGGACTCCCCAGAGGTCTTC. This sequence encodes CASSRDSPEVF.

This clonotype was recorded at least ten times. The chain has TRBV7-9 and TRBJ2-7, with TRBD1 identical over 11 bases. This CDR3 is built from 15 residues. V was clipped by 6 bases and J by 4 bases; unmatched bases: 8. Germline V gene lookup returns CDR1 SEHNR and CDR2 FQNEAQ (reference sequence). The CDR3 region has the DNA TGTGCCAGCAGTAACCGGGACAGGGGGTTGTACGAGCAGTACTTC. Amino acid sequence: CASSNRDRGLYEQYF.

This clonotype showed up many times. CDR3 sequence: CASSLTSGKNTGELFF. The CDR3 nucleotides are TGCGCCAGCAGCTTAACTAGCGGGAAGAACACCGGGGAGCTGTTTTTT. V gene TRBV5-1 combines with J gene TRBJ2-2, with 10 nucleotides matching TRBD2. Germline trimming cut 2 bases from V and 1 base from J; bases unmatched to any gene: 2. The CDR3 totals 16 residues. From germline, CDR1 is SGHRS and CDR2 YFSETQ.

This clonotype was counted ten times or more. The rearrangement joins TRBV15 to TRBJ1-5; D not certain. V gave up 0 bases and J gave up 6 bases, with 15 bases separating them. The CDR3 consists of 16 residues. Per the germline V gene, CDR1 is LNHNV and CDR2 is YYDKDF (reference sequence). CDR3 sequence: CATSRDSRRSGQPQHF. CDR3 sequence (DNA): TGTGCCACCAGCAGAGATAGCAGGAGATCTGGTCAGCCCCAGCATTTT.

This clonotype was observed at least ten times. This chain connects TRBV7-2 to TRBJ2-1; tentatively, D is TRBD1 (5 bases). This CDR3 is built from 13 residues. Germline V lookup: CDR1 SGHTA, CDR2 FQGNSA. V was pared by 1 base and J by 14 bases, with 15 bases between. This CDR3 reads CASSLVGRVDKFF. The CDR3 coding sequence is TGTGCCAGCAGCTTAGTGGGCAGGGTTGATAAGTTCTTC.

This clonotype has ten or more counts. The chain recombines TRBV7-9 with TRBJ2-1; 11 nucleotides align to TRBD2. V dropped 3 bases and J dropped 7; count of bases not matched to a gene: 11. The CDR3 is 17 amino acids. The germline V gene has CDR1 SEHNR and CDR2 FQNEAQ (reference sequence). In nucleotides, the CDR3 is TGTGCCAGCAGCTTCCACCGGACTAGCGGGTCGGGGAATGAGCAGTTCTTC. As protein: CASSFHRTSGSGNEQFF.

This clonotype has just a few counts. J is TRBJ2-7 and V is TRBV15; TRBD2 might be the D (6 bases). This CDR3 contains 17 residues. In germline, CDR1 is LNHNV, CDR2 YYDKDF (reference sequence). V lost 0 bases to trimming and J lost 0 bases, with 15 bases between them. The CDR3 DNA reads as TGTGCCACCAGCAGAGATACACTGGCGGGAAGCTCCTACGAGCAGTACTTC. This gives the protein CATSRDTLAGSSYEQYF.

This clonotype has ten or more counts. The CDR3 DNA reads as TGTGCCAGCAGCCGCACTATTAGCGGGGGGCAGTTCTTC. As protein: CASSRTISGGQFF. V is TRBV11-2 and J is TRBJ2-1; 9 positions match TRBD2. CDR1 and CDR2 (germline): SGHAT, FQNNGV. With 5 bases clipped from V and 12 bases from J, the junction kept 8 bases outside the gene matches. This CDR3 is built from 13 residues. The full variable domain, completed using reference TRBV11-2 and TRBJ2-1, is EAGVAQSPRYKIIEKRQSVAFWCNPISGHATLYWYQQILGQGPKLLIQFQNNGVVDDSQLPKDRFSAERLKGVDSTLKIQPAKLEDSAVYLCASSRTISGGQFFGPGTRLTVL.